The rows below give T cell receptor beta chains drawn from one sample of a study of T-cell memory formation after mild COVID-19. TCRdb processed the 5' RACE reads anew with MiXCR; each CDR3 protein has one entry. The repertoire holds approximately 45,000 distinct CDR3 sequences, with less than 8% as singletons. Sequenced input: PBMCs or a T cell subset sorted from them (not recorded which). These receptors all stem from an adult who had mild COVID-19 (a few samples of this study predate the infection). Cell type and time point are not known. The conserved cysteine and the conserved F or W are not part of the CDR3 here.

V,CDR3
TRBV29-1,SVDVRGRREAF
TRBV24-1,ATRGNTGELF
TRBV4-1,ASSQVLLSGTGSNQPQH
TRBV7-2,ASSLVGSGRATDTQY
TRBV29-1,SVEAGNYGYT
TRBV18,ASSLRQAGANVLT
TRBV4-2,ASSQVGTGGNTIY
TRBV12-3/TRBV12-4,ASGAGGASAQY
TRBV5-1,ASSLAGLAASSYNEQF
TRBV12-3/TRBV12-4,ASSLTPRGVQY
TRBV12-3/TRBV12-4,ASNPGLPNTEAF
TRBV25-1,ASSAWTGSTDTQY
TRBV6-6,ASRSALNEQF
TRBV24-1,ATSDFGAGANVLT
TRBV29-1,SVGAHGETQY
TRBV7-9,ASSLGSAGSRTDTQY
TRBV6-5,ASRGTSGSDEQF
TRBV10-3,ASYAGRQADTQY
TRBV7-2,ASSLRGQGSGNTIY
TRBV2,ASSLGLAEQY
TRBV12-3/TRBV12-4,ASSDSGLRIGELF
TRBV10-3,AIRTGGDTEAF
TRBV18,ASSPRREDTGELF
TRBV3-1,ASSQEGTGGSTDTQY
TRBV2,ASSEVRGSYEQY
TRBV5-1,ASSRARTDTDTQY
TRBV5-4,ASSPPGQGANEQF
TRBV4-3,ASSQDASGYTDTQY
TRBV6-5,ASRGVLSTEAF
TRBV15,ATSREWVGLGTNEQF
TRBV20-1,SARVSGTGGNSPLH
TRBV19,ASSIGPNEQF